This T cell receptor (beta chain) was captured in a study of T cell changes during pregnancy in multiple sclerosis. Some clones are missing from TCRdb's copy, which holds only in-frame ones; the method was immunoSEQ multiplex PCR. The sample carries over 30,000 clones, 88% recorded once. V lost 2 bases, J lost 10 bases, and 6 bases stayed unmatched. The CDR3 sequence is 14 residues long. From germline, CDR1 is SNHLY and CDR2 FYNNEI. The rearrangement links TRBV2 to TRBJ2-1, with 9 nucleotides matching TRBD1. This clonotype originated in a female donor with multiple sclerosis, enrolled in a pregnancy study. Here the sequenced sample was CD4+ T cells from peripheral blood mononuclear cells, taken before pregnancy. This CDR3 reads CASSETGTGREQFF. For the CDR3, the DNA is TGTGCCAGCAGTGAAACAGGGACAGGGAGGGAGCAGTTCTTC. Full variable domain (rest looked up from reference TRBV2 and TRBJ2-1): EPEVTQTPSHQVTQMGQEVILRCVPISNHLYFYWYRQILGQKVEFLVSFYNNEISEKSEIFDDQFSVERPDGSNFTLKIRSTKLEDSAMYFCASSETGTGREQFFGPGTRLTVL.